Below, one TCR beta chain is given with its context. The antigen remains unidentified. PCR was performed a second time for about 6 to 12 cycles using a sample-barcoded 5' primer and a J-beta primer mix. TCRdb redid the calling of the 5' RACE reads with MiXCR, one entry per CDR3 protein. The sample records hundreds of thousands of distinct CDR3 sequences, 40% to 60% being singletons. The sample originates from a study of blood T cells in healthy people across ages. Findings and caveats of the study: Unknown CMV status may confound age-related changes in expanded clones. Both naive CD4+ cell counts and diversity were greater in long-lived donors than in aged donors.

Trimming cost V 0 bases and J 9 bases, with 20 bases left between them. The CDR3 consists of 15 residues. Germline assignment: CDR1 SQVTM and CDR2 ANQGSEA. This clonotype was sampled from a man aged 25 to 40 in good health. Input material: blood. The chain joins TRBV29-1 to TRBJ1-2, with D possibly TRBD1 on 5 matching bases. The CDR3: CSVEDMGRDFRSYTF. Here the CDR3 DNA reads TGCAGCGTTGAAGATATGGGCAGGGATTTTCGGAGCTACACCTTC.